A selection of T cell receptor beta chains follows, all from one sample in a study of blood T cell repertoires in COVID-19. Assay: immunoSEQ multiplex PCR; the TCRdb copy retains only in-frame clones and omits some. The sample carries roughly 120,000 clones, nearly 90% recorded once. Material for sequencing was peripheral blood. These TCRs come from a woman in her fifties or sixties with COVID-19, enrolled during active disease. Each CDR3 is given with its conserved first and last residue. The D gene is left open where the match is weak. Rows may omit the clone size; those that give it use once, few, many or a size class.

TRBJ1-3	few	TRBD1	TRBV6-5	TGTGCCAGCAGTTCTGAGGGGGCGAGAAACACCATATATTTT	CASSSEGARNTIYF
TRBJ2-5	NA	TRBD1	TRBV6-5	TGTGCCAGCAGAATAATATTTACAGGGGAAGAGACCCAGTACTTC	CASRIIFTGEETQYF
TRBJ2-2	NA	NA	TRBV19	TGTGCCAGTACCATAGGGGCCGGGGAGCTGTTTTTT	CASTIGAGELFF
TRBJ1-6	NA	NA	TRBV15	TGTGCCACCAGCAGAGACAGGGCGAATTCACCCCTCCACTTT	CATSRDRANSPLHF
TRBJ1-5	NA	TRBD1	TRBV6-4	TGTGCCAGCAGTAGGGGGCCCGATCAGCCCCAGCATTTT	CASSRGPDQPQHF
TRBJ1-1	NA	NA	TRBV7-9	TGTGCCAGCAGCTTAGGTGCAGGGAAGAACACTGAAGCTTTCTTT	CASSLGAGKNTEAFF
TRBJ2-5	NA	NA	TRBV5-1	TGCGCCAGCAGCTTGGCGCAGGGAACTCTTCAAGAGACCCAGTACTTC	CASSLAQGTLQETQYF
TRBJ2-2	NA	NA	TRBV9	TGTGCCAGCAGCGTAGTTGCTACCCCCACGTCCGGGGAGCTGTTTTTT	CASSVVATPTSGELFF
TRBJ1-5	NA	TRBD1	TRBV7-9	TGTGCCAGCAGCTTAGACAGGGGGACGCAAGGGCCCCAGCATTTT	CASSLDRGTQGPQHF
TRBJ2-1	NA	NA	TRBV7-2	TGTGCCAGCAGCTCCACAGGGAACAATGAGCAGTTCTTC	CASSSTGNNEQFF
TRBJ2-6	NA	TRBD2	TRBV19	TGTGCCAGTAGTACCACTAGCGTCGGGGCCAACGTCCTGACTTTC	CASSTTSVGANVLTF
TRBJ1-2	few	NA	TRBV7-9	TGTGCCAGCAGCTTAGACGCGAATGGCTACACCTTC	CASSLDANGYTF
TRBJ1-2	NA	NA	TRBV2	TGTGCCAGCAGGACTATAACGGGCTACACCTTC	CASRTITGYTF
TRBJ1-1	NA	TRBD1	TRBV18	TGTGCCAGCTCCCCTTCGACAGGGGGGGACACTGAAGCTTTCTTT	CASSPSTGGDTEAFF
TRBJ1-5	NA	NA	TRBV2	TGTGCCAGCACCCTGACAGGCCCGAATCAGCCCCAGCATTTT	CASTLTGPNQPQHF
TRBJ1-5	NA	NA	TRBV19	TGTGCCAGTAGTCCAGGGAATGGCAATCAGCCCCAGCATTTT	CASSPGNGNQPQHF
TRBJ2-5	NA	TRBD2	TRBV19	TGTGCCAGTAGGCCCGCGGGGGGGGGAGAGACCCAGTACTTC	CASRPAGGGETQYF
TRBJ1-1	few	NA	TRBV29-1	TGCAGCGGCAGGGTCCAAATGAACACTGAAGCTTTCTTT	CSGRVQMNTEAFF
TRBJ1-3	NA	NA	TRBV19	TGTGCCAGTAGTATGCTCGGGAGCTCTGGAAACACCATATATTTT	CASSMLGSSGNTIYF
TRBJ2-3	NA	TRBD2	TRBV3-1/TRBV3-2	TGTGCCAGCAGCCGAGCGGGGGGGGCCAGAGATACGCAGTATTTT	CASSRAGGARDTQYF
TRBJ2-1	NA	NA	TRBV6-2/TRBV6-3	TGTGCCAGCAGTTACCCGGTCCCCACAGGGTTAAGCTCCTACAATGAGCAGTTCTTC	CASSYPVPTGLSSYNEQFF
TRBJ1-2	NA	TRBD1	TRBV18	TGTGCCAGCTCGCCGGGACAGGGGGCTGAGAGCTACACCTTC	CASSPGQGAESYTF
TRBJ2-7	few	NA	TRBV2	TGTGCCAGCAGGGAGGGACAGTACTACGAGCAGTACTTC	CASREGQYYEQYF